This T cell receptor beta chain comes out of a study of blood T cell repertoires in COVID-19. Study overall: PBMCs, B-cell-depleted T cells, or T cells provided the cDNA or gDNA that made up the material.

Sequencing used immunoSEQ multiplex PCR; TCRdb keeps in-frame clones, though not all of them. The repertoire consists of over 150,000 clones, with around 90% occurring once and the leading ten covering about 2.6%. The CDR3 runs 14 residues. Germline V CDR1 and CDR2: SGHTA, FQGNSA. V trimming: 5 bases; J trimming: 4 bases; junction bases outside the gene matches: 5. The sample comprised peripheral blood. The clonotype originates from a woman of 80 years or more with COVID-19, enrolled during active disease. The chain couples TRBV7-2 to TRBJ1-1, with 9 bases aligning to TRBD1. CDR3 amino acids: CASSQDRGATEAFF. In nucleotides, the CDR3 is TGTGCCAGCAGCCAGGACAGGGGAGCCACTGAAGCTTTCTTT.